The rows below give T cell receptor beta chains drawn from one sample of a study of cytomegalovirus exposure and HLA in healthy donors. The protocol was immunoSEQ multiplex PCR, while the TCRdb copy is restricted to in-frame clones and leaves out a portion. This table has fewer than 50,000 clones, about 66% appearing once. The sequenced sample consisted of PBMCs. Source of these receptors: a man aged 50 or older in good health and CMV-seropositive. Each CDR3 is given without its conserved first and last residue.

CDR3: ASSPPPNSPLH
J: TRBJ1-6
V: TRBV18

CDR3: ASSLGIATDTQY
J: TRBJ2-3
V: TRBV7-9

CDR3: AWRRGASYNEQF
J: TRBJ2-1
V: TRBV30

CDR3: ASKKSADTEAF
J: TRBJ1-1
V: TRBV27

CDR3: ASRRGSYNEQF
J: TRBJ2-1
V: TRBV6-5

CDR3: SVEIFQGRGSPEAF
J: TRBJ1-1
V: TRBV29-1

CDR3: ASSETVNTEAF
J: TRBJ1-1
V: TRBV5-1

CDR3: ASSESGGRPVWFYT
J: TRBJ1-2
V: TRBV10-1

CDR3: ASSIPGSRNIQY
J: TRBJ2-4
V: TRBV28

CDR3: ASSLASGVGQPQH
J: TRBJ1-5
V: TRBV7-2

CDR3: ASSDLITTERFVYEQY
J: TRBJ2-7
V: TRBV2

CDR3: ASSLGSQGTLYGYT
J: TRBJ1-2
V: TRBV7-8

CDR3: ASSYSTQQGRGYT
J: TRBJ1-2
V: TRBV6-5

CDR3: ASSLWTASYSNQPQH
J: TRBJ1-5
V: TRBV7-8

CDR3: ASSQQGAGKLF
J: TRBJ1-4
V: TRBV14

CDR3: ASSFGAGGEETQY
J: TRBJ2-5
V: TRBV7-9

CDR3: ASSYGQGAYGYT
J: TRBJ1-2
V: TRBV7-2

CDR3: ASSPAGSSSGNTIY
J: TRBJ1-3
V: TRBV11-2

CDR3: ASSLDINYGYT
J: TRBJ1-2
V: TRBV5-1

CDR3: ASSQRQLDSGNTIY
J: TRBJ1-3
V: TRBV4-3

CDR3: AISEGAKWGNQPQH
J: TRBJ1-5
V: TRBV10-3

CDR3: ASSRGGTVNSPLH
J: TRBJ1-6
V: TRBV6-5

CDR3: ASSRRDRWNTEAF
J: TRBJ1-1
V: TRBV28

CDR3: SVDQQAGQETQY
J: TRBJ2-5
V: TRBV29-1

CDR3: ASRPDSADNTDTQY
J: TRBJ2-3
V: TRBV9

CDR3: ASSVPGSYEQY
J: TRBJ2-7
V: TRBV9

CDR3: ASRTSNEQF
J: TRBJ2-1
V: TRBV19

CDR3: ASSSGRWALNTEAF
J: TRBJ1-1
V: TRBV5-1

CDR3: ASSLENSSKNGYT
J: TRBJ1-2
V: TRBV7-9

CDR3: ASSVTGATYEQY
J: TRBJ2-7
V: TRBV5-5

CDR3: ASSPAGQGATGELF
J: TRBJ2-2
V: TRBV7-3

CDR3: ASSWGVQGTGNTIY
J: TRBJ1-3
V: TRBV5-1

CDR3: ASSLSPSQGYNSPLH
J: TRBJ1-6
V: TRBV5-1

CDR3: ASTRTASNYGYT
J: TRBJ1-2
V: TRBV4-1

CDR3: ASSHRTGSSYEQY
J: TRBJ2-7
V: TRBV4-3

CDR3: ASSSSGGNQPQH
J: TRBJ1-5
V: TRBV6-6

CDR3: ASSPDLTGPRDQPQH
J: TRBJ1-5
V: TRBV5-8

CDR3: ARSLATASPF
J: TRBJ2-1
V: TRBV5-3